The 8 T cell receptor beta chains given below trace back to one sample, sequenced in a study of shared clonotypes between healthy human individuals. The protocol was immunoSEQ multiplex PCR, while the TCRdb copy is restricted to in-frame clones and leaves out a portion. The repertoire holds about 1.5 million clones, approximately 96% seen once, with more than 0.9% in the top ten. The sample was naive CD4+ T cells sorted from blood. The subset: CD45RA+ positively selected. The receptors originated from a man in his thirties or forties in good health.

The chain is built from TRBV7-8 and TRBJ2-5; 7 nucleotides align to TRBD1. V lost 3 bases, J lost 3 bases, and 1 base stayed unmatched. CDR1 is SGHVS and CDR2 is FQNEAQ in the germline V gene. The CDR3 has 13 residues. In DNA form, the CDR3 reads TGTGCCAGCAGCTTCGACAGGGAAGAGACCCAGTACTTC. Translated: CASSFDREETQYF.

V is TRBV19 and J is TRBJ2-3; 9 bases map to TRBD1. The J segment lost 5 bases and the V segment lost 5 bases, leaving 8 bases of the junction unmatched. This CDR3 region has 15 residues. The germline V gene has CDR1 LNHDA and CDR2 SQIVND (reference sequence). The CDR3 sequence is CASSLGQGFQDTQYF. In nucleotides, the CDR3 is TGTGCCAGTAGTCTTGGACAGGGGTTCCAAGATACGCAGTATTTT.

This clone was found once. The V call is TRBV7-8, the J call TRBJ1-1, with 11 bases that match TRBD1. The germline gives CDR1 SGHVS, CDR2 FQNEAQ. Trimming removed 5 bases from V and 5 bases from J; junction bases left unmatched: 7. The CDR3 extends over 15 amino acids. CDR3 bases: TGTGCCAGCAGCACCAGGACAGGGGGCTATACTGAAGCTTTCTTT. It specifies CASSTRTGGYTEAFF.

DNA of the CDR3: TGTGCCAGTAGTATGAACAGGGGATGGAGCTCCTACAATGAGCAGTTCTTC. Its translation is CASSMNRGWSSYNEQFF. The rearrangement uses TRBV19 and TRBJ2-1; 7 positions match TRBD1. The CDR3 extends over 17 amino acids. The germline V gene has CDR1 LNHDA and CDR2 SQIVND (reference sequence). Trimming cost V 3 bases and J 0 bases; bases outside gene matches: 8.

The chain uses TRBV9 and TRBJ2-3, with 8 bases matching TRBD2. V was clipped by 0 bases and J by 0 bases; unmatched bases: 9. Germline CDR1 SGDLS, CDR2 YYNGEE. This CDR3 region has 18 residues. The CDR3 spells CASSVGVSSGSSTDTQYF. The CDR3 DNA follows: TGTGCCAGCAGCGTAGGGGTTTCGAGCGGGAGTAGCACAGATACGCAGTATTTT.

This sequence joins TRBV9 and TRBJ2-3; 8 nucleotides match TRBD2. The CDR3 contains 15 residues. The trim removed 7 bases at V and 3 bases at J, leaving 10 bases unmatched. In germline, CDR1 is SGDLS, CDR2 YYNGEE. The CDR3 region has the DNA TGTGCCAGCTCCCAACTAGCGGCAGGAACAGATACGCAGTATTTT. It yields the protein CASSQLAAGTDTQYF. The full variable domain, in which reference TRBV9 and TRBJ2-3 provide the parts outside the CDR3, is DSGVTQTPKHLITATGQRVTLRCSPRSGDLSVYWYQQSLDQGLQFLIQYYNGEERAKGNILERFSAQQFPDLHSELNLSSLELGDSALYFCASSQLAAGTDTQYFGPGTRLTVL.

This chain joins TRBV29-1 and TRBJ2-2; D remains ambiguous. The CDR3 consists of 11 residues. Germline values: CDR1 SQVTM, CDR2 ANQGSEA. Trimming left V 7 bases short and J 7 bases short, with 10 bases between. The DNA for the CDR3 is TGCAGCGCCGTCGGTGACGGGGAGCTGTTTTTT. Amino acid sequence: CSAVGDGELFF.

CDR3: CASNNLGQSEQYF. CDR3 DNA: TGTGCCAGCAACAACCTTGGACAGTCCGAGCAGTACTTC. The gene calls are TRBV5-6 and TRBJ2-7; weak D call: TRBD1 (6 bases). Germline values: CDR1 SGHDT, CDR2 YYEEEE. V lost 6 bases to trimming and J lost 6 bases, with 16 bases between them. The CDR3 consists of 13 residues.